What follows are 24 T cell receptor beta chains derived from one specimen sequenced in a study of CD8+CD57+ T cells in acquired aplastic anemia. Sequencing was done on patients that had shown CD8+CD57+ cell expansion by flow cytometry. The template used for profiling TCR beta VDJ and CDR3 was genomic DNA. TCRdb reanalysed the reads using MiXCR and keeps one entry per CDR3 protein. This sample yields around 210,000 distinct CDR3 sequences, of which 55% to 65% are seen a single time; around three fifths belongs to the top ten. Sample: sorted CD4+, CD8+, or CD8+CD57+ T cells (not recorded which) from PBMCs. These receptor sequences come from a human donor with aplastic anemia.

This clonotype was detected a few times. This may arise from a read error, as a much more abundant clone is one base away. The V gene is TRBV20-1, the J gene TRBJ1-3; D perhaps matches TRBD1 (6 bases). CDR1 and CDR2 from the germline V gene are DFQATT and SNEGSKA (reference sequence). CDR3 size: 16 residues. The CDR3 loop is CSADAALGGSGNTMYF. In DNA form, the CDR3 reads TGCAGTGCCGACGCGGCCCTGGGGGGCTCTGGAAACACCATGTATTTT.

In this sample, this clonotype turned up a few times. This sequence joins TRBV15 and TRBJ2-7, with a tentative D call TRBD1 (5 bases). The V end lost 4 bases, the J end lost 5 bases, and 15 bases lay between the germline ends. Germline V gene data show CDR1 as LNHNV and CDR2 as YYDKDF (reference sequence). This CDR3 has 14 residues. The CDR3 coding sequence is TGTGCCACCAGCACCAGGGTGGGTGAGAACGAGCAGTACTTC. The encoded protein is CATSTRVGENEQYF.

The genes are TRBV9 and TRBJ1-4, with D uncertain. Germline V gene lookup returns CDR1 SGDLS and CDR2 YYNGEE. Trimming removed 4 bases at V and 0 bases at J, with 10 bases between. CDR3 length equals 15 residues. In DNA form, the CDR3 reads TGTGCCAGCAGCTTAGGGATAACAACTAATGAAAAACTGTTTTTT. Its protein product is CASSLGITTNEKLFF.

Concerning this clonotype: Sequence at one end of the junction differs from germline and may be a read error. This sequence joins TRBV2 and TRBJ2-7; no reliable D call. The CDR3 has 16 residues. Per germline, CDR1 SNHLY and CDR2 FYNNEI. For the CDR3, the DNA is TGTGCCATCAGTGATCGGGCAGGACCGAAACCCTACGAGCAGTACTTC. This gives the protein CAISDRAGPKPYEQYF.

This clonotype was detected ten times or more. This chain uses TRBV5-1 with TRBJ1-5, with 10 positions matching TRBD1. CDR1 SGHRS and CDR2 YFSETQ come from the germline V gene. The CDR3 is made up of 15 amino acids. V lost 6 bases to trimming and J lost 5 bases; unmatched junction nucleotides: 8. In DNA, the CDR3 is TGCGCCAGCAAGTATGACGACAGGGGGCATCAGCCCCAGCATTTT. It encodes CASKYDDRGHQPQHF.

This chain joins TRBV19 and TRBJ1-2; TRBD1 agrees at 7 bases. This CDR3 is built from 15 residues. The trim removed 3 bases at V and 4 bases at J, leaving 8 bases unmatched. Germline CDR1 is LNHDA and CDR2 is SQIVND (reference sequence). CDR3 residues: CASSIPGQLSYGYTF. The CDR3 DNA sequence: TGTGCCAGTAGTATCCCGGGACAGCTGTCCTATGGCTACACCTTC.

The chain uses TRBV7-8 and TRBJ1-6; 8 bases align to TRBD1. The CDR3 totals 14 residues. Germline V gene data show CDR1 as SGHVS and CDR2 as FQNEAQ. The ends lost 6 bases at V and 8 bases at J; junction bases unmatched: 6. The CDR3 DNA reads as TGTGCCAGCAGTTCAGGACAGGGAGATTCACCCCTCCACTTT. Encoded protein: CASSSGQGDSPLHF.

V gene TRBV2 combines with J gene TRBJ2-4; 12 bases are a match to TRBD1. CDR1 and CDR2 (germline): SNHLY, FYNNEI. This CDR3 is built from 16 residues. Trimming removed 8 bases from V and 9 bases from J; junction bases left unmatched: 14. Here the CDR3 reads CASGDPGQGARGIQYF. CDR3 sequence (DNA): TGTGCCAGCGGAGACCCGGGACAGGGGGCGCGGGGCATTCAGTACTTC.

This sequence joins TRBV14 and TRBJ2-1; D may be TRBD1 (5 bases). The CDR3 extends over 15 amino acids. The V and J ends lost 4 bases and 3 bases respectively, with 13 bases between them. Per the germline V gene, CDR1 is SGHDN and CDR2 is FVKESK. In DNA, the CDR3 is TGTGCCAGCAGCCGGGCGCAGGGTTTCTACAATGAGCAGTTCTTC. Amino acids: CASSRAQGFYNEQFF.

J is TRBJ2-7 and V is TRBV10-3, with TRBD1 as a possible D gene (6 bases). The CDR3 has 13 residues. Germline V gives CDR1 ENHRY, CDR2 SYGVKD. Trimming removed 4 bases at V and 0 bases at J, with 7 bases between. CDR3 amino acids: CAISGTASYEQYF. CDR3 DNA sequence: TGTGCCATCAGTGGGACAGCCTCCTACGAGCAGTACTTC.

V and J are TRBV9 and TRBJ2-1; 8 bases agree with TRBD1. J gave up 5 bases and V 0 bases, and 7 bases lay outside the gene matches. CDR1 and CDR2 (germline): SGDLS, YYNGEE. CDR3 length equals 16 residues. DNA for the CDR3: TGTGCCAGCAGCGTAGGGACAGGGCAGTCCCACAATGAGCAGTTCTTC. Its translation is CASSVGTGQSHNEQFF.

The V and J genes are TRBV20-1 and TRBJ2-3; D not certain. Trimming pared 0 bases from V and 0 bases from J, leaving 10 bases between. The CDR3 is 15 amino acids. Germline values: CDR1 DFQATT, CDR2 SNEGSKA (reference sequence). The CDR3 DNA is TGCAGTGCTAGAGATCTGCGGAGTAGCACAGATACGCAGTATTTT. Translating gives CSARDLRSSTDTQYF.

The chain is built from TRBV15 and TRBJ2-3; 10 bases fit TRBD1. The V segment lost 5 bases and the J segment 5 bases; nucleotides outside the gene matches: 13. CDR3 length: 17 residues. Germline V lookup: CDR1 LNHNV, CDR2 YYDKDF (reference sequence). The CDR3: CATSPYPGTGAGDTQYF. In nucleotides, the CDR3 is TGTGCCACCAGCCCCTATCCCGGGACAGGGGCTGGAGATACGCAGTATTTT. Variable domain in full (rest from reference TRBV15 and TRBJ2-3): DAMVIQNPRYQVTQFGKPVTLSCSQTLNHNVMYWYQQKSSQAPKLLFHYYDKDFNNEADTPDNFQSRRPNTSFCFLDIRSPGLGDTAMYLCATSPYPGTGAGDTQYFGPGTRLTVL.

V is TRBV6-1 and J is TRBJ1-6; 9 bases agree with TRBD1. Germline values: CDR1 MNHNS, CDR2 SASEGT. The J segment lost 4 bases and the V segment lost 6 bases, leaving 7 bases of the junction unmatched. The length of the CDR3 is 16 residues. CDR3 in DNA: TGTGCCAGCAGGACAGGGGGGAATGTTTATAATTCACCCCTCCACTTT. It codes for CASRTGGNVYNSPLHF.

The chain employs TRBV2 and TRBJ2-1; 7 bases are a match to TRBD2. This CDR3 has 14 amino acids. The germline CDR1 and CDR2 sequences are SNHLY and FYNNEI. Germline trimming cut 7 bases from V and 5 bases from J; bases unmatched to any gene: 8. The CDR3 DNA reads as TGTGCCAGCACCCTACTAGCGTTAAACAATGAGCAGTTCTTC. Translating gives CASTLLALNNEQFF.

The CDR3 loop reads CAISGPGRLLNEQFF. CDR3 nucleotides: TGTGCCATCAGTGGCCCGGGACGGCTTTTAAATGAGCAGTTCTTC. The chain joins TRBV10-3 to TRBJ2-1; D may correspond to TRBD1 or TRBD2 (5 bases each). Germline V gene data show CDR1 as ENHRY and CDR2 as SYGVKD. The V gene lost 4 bases and the J gene lost 7 bases, with 17 bases spanning the gap. This CDR3 contains 15 residues.

The chain employs TRBV5-1 and TRBJ1-1; tentatively, D is TRBD1 (5 bases). Trimming pared 0 bases from V and 5 bases from J, leaving 11 bases between. Germline-derived CDR1 and CDR2 are SGHRS and YFSETQ. The CDR3 consists of 14 residues. CDR3 nucleotides: TGCGCCAGCAGCTTGGATCAGGGTGGTACTGAAGCTTTCTTT. Translation gives CASSLDQGGTEAFF.

The chain recombines TRBV10-1 with TRBJ2-2; 13 bases line up with TRBD2. Germline V gene data show CDR1 as WNHNN and CDR2 as SYGVQD (reference sequence). CDR3 length: 19 residues. V shed 6 bases, J shed 3 bases, and the junction held 13 bases outside the gene matches. CDR3 coding DNA: TGCGCCAGCAGCGATCACCCCGGACTAGCGGGAGTTTACACCGGGGAGCTGTTTTTT. As protein: CASSDHPGLAGVYTGELFF.

J is TRBJ2-5 and V is TRBV20-1, with 11 bases lining up with TRBD2. Germline CDR1 DFQATT, CDR2 SNEGSKA (reference sequence). Trimming removed 1 base from V and 5 bases from J; junction bases left unmatched: 6. The CDR3 runs 15 residues. For the CDR3, the DNA is TGCAGTGCTAGAGGTAGCGGGGGGGGATTGGAGACCCAGTACTTC. Amino acid sequence: CSARGSGGGLETQYF.

The rearrangement joins TRBV9 to TRBJ2-2, with 7 bases fitting TRBD2. The germline V gene has CDR1 SGDLS and CDR2 YYNGEE. This CDR3 spans 15 amino acids. V trimming: 1 base; J trimming: 0 bases; junction bases outside the gene matches: 0. The CDR3 loop reads CASSVLAANTGELFF. The CDR3 nucleotides read TGTGCCAGCAGCGTACTAGCGGCGAACACCGGGGAGCTGTTTTTT.

This clonotype was counted between two and nine times. The chain couples TRBV19 to TRBJ2-3; D unclear. Trimming took 6 bases from V and 3 from J, leaving 10 bases between them. The germline gives CDR1 LNHDA, CDR2 SQIVND (reference sequence). The CDR3 extends over 13 amino acids. CDR3 region: CASRSAGTDTQYF. In DNA, the CDR3 is TGTGCCAGTAGGAGTGCAGGTACAGATACGCAGTATTTT.

This clonotype showed up many times. This chain links TRBV2 with TRBJ1-2; 7 bases are a match to TRBD1. The CDR3 loop spans 13 amino acids. The germline gives CDR1 SNHLY, CDR2 FYNNEI. The junction had 7 bases not matched to a gene; V was cut back by 7 bases and J by 5 bases. The CDR3 bases are TGTGCCAGCAAGGAGAGGGGGCTTTATGGCTACACCTTC. Translated, it gives CASKERGLYGYTF.

J is TRBJ1-2 and V is TRBV7-2; D remains unclear. The CDR3 loop spans 12 amino acids. Germline loops: CDR1 SGHTA, CDR2 FQGNSA. Trimming took off 7 bases at V and 9 bases at J, with 15 bases between the two ends. Written as DNA, the CDR3 is TGTGCCAGCACCTCTGAGCGGCTGAGCTACACCTTC. Its protein product is CASTSERLSYTF. Based on the CDR3 plus reference TRBV7-2 and TRBJ1-2, the full variable domain is GAGVSQSPSNKVTEKGKDVELRCDPISGHTALYWYRQSLGQGLEFLIYFQGNSAPDKSGLPSDRFSAERTGGSVSTLTIQRTQQEDSAVYLCASTSERLSYTFGSGTRLTVV.

The V gene is TRBV10-3, the J gene TRBJ2-2, with TRBD2 identical over 11 bases. Losses at the gene ends were 0 bases for V and 7 bases for J; bases not matched to a gene: 16. In germline, CDR1 is ENHRY, CDR2 SYGVKD. The CDR3 extends over 20 amino acids. The CDR3 DNA sequence: TGTGCCATCAGTGAGTCGATCCCCCCTAGCGGGGGGTTCCTTGTCGGGGAGCTGTTTTTT. Translating gives CAISESIPPSGGFLVGELFF.